This T cell receptor (beta chain) was captured in a study of shared clonotypes between healthy human individuals. This table comes from immunoSEQ multiplex PCR, and its TCRdb copy is limited to in-frame clones, with some not included. The sample lists around 650,000 clones, roughly 96% occurring once. This CDR3 has 13 amino acids. V shed 8 bases and J 0 bases; nucleotides not matched to a gene: 1. Germline CDR1 and CDR2: MGHDK and SYGVNS. CD8 cells regarded as naive lacked CD45RO, were positively chosen for CCR7, and omitted terminally differentiated effector memory CD45RA+ cells. The TCR was taken from a woman aged 25 to 39 in good health. V usage is TRBV25-1 and J usage is TRBJ2-7; 10 bases map to TRBD2. Sequences were obtained from naive CD8+ T cells sorted from blood. CDR3 sequence: CASRTSGSYEQYF. CDR3 nucleotide sequence: TGTGCCAGCCGGACTAGCGGCTCCTACGAGCAGTACTTC.